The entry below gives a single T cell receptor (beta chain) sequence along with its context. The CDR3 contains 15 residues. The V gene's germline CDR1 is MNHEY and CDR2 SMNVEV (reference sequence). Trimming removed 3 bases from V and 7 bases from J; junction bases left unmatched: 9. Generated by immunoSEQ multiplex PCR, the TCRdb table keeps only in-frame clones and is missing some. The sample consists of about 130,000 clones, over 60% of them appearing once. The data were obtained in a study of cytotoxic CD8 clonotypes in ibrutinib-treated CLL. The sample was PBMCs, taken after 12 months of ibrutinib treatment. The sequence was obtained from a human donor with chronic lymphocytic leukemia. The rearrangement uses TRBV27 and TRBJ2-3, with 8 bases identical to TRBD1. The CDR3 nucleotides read TGTGCCAGCAGTTTCGGCGGGACAGGATTATATACGCAGTATTTT. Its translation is CASSFGGTGLYTQYF.